A selection of T cell receptor beta chains follows, all from one sample in a study of blood T cell repertoires in COVID-19. Sequencing used immunoSEQ multiplex PCR; TCRdb keeps in-frame clones, though not all of them. This sample has hundreds of thousands of clones, with 88% found just once. Material for sequencing was PBMCs or T cells enriched from blood (not recorded which). The receptors here all came from a woman aged 45-60 years who had recovered from COVID-19. Both conserved end residues are part of each CDR3. D genes are given only for firm matches. Clone size is shown for a subset of rows, as once, few, many or a class of expanded clone.

v_gene	abundance	j_gene	d_gene	CDR3nt	CDR3aa
TRBV19	-	TRBJ1-2	-	TGTGCCAGTAGTATAGTCCTGCGGGAAGGCTATGGCTACACCTTC	CASSIVLREGYGYTF
TRBV5-1	-	TRBJ2-3	TRBD2	TGCGCCAGCAGCTTGGGACTAGCGGGGGGAAACGGGGATACGCAGTATTTT	CASSLGLAGGNGDTQYF
TRBV28	-	TRBJ2-4	-	TGTGCCAGCAGTTTTGGGGGGGCGGCCAAAAACATTCAGTACTTC	CASSFGGAAKNIQYF
TRBV18	-	TRBJ1-1	-	TGTGCCAGCTCACAGGGGATGACTGAAGCTTTCTTT	CASSQGMTEAFF
TRBV7-9	-	TRBJ2-3	-	TGTGCCAGCAGCTTACTAGCGCCCACCACAGATACGCAGTATTTT	CASSLLAPTTDTQYF
TRBV11-2	-	TRBJ2-3	TRBD2	TGTGCCAGCAGCTTAGTAGCGGGACCCGCCGATACGCAGTATTTT	CASSLVAGPADTQYF
TRBV28	-	TRBJ2-7	TRBD1	TGTGCCAGCAGTTTGGACAGGGTAGCGTACGAGCAGTACTTC	CASSLDRVAYEQYF
TRBV30	-	TRBJ2-1	TRBD2	TGTGCCTGGACTAGCGGAGACAATGAGCAGTTCTTC	CAWTSGDNEQFF
TRBV7-8	-	TRBJ2-7	TRBD2	TGTGCCAGCAGCTTAGGGACTAGCGAGCAGTACTTC	CASSLGTSEQYF
TRBV7-3	-	TRBJ2-7	TRBD1	TGTGCCAGCAGCGCAACGGGACAGGGGCCAGACAGGTTGTACGAGCAGTACTTC	CASSATGQGPDRLYEQYF
TRBV2	-	TRBJ1-3	TRBD1	TGTGCCAGCAGTCCTGACAGGGGTTTACACACCATATATTTT	CASSPDRGLHTIYF
TRBV28	once	TRBJ2-5	-	TGTGCCAGCAGCCCAAGCACCTTGGACCAAGAGACCCAGTACTTC	CASSPSTLDQETQYF
TRBV4-3	-	TRBJ1-2	-	TGCGCCAGCAGCCAAGCGCGGAGTCCGGGCTATGGCTACACCTTC	CASSQARSPGYGYTF
TRBV19	-	TRBJ1-1	-	TGTGCCAGTAGTAATTGGGCAGGGCGATTCACTGAAGCTTTCTTT	CASSNWAGRFTEAFF
TRBV4-1	-	TRBJ1-5	TRBD1	TGCGCCAGCAGCCTGGGACAGGGAAGTGCGCCCCAGCATTTT	CASSLGQGSAPQHF
TRBV28	-	TRBJ2-4	TRBD1	TGTGCCAGCATCCTCCGACAGGGCGAAAACATTCAGTACTTC	CASILRQGENIQYF
TRBV2	-	TRBJ1-4	TRBD1	TGTGCCAGCAGTAAAGAACAGGGGACTAATGAAAAACTGTTTTTT	CASSKEQGTNEKLFF
TRBV27	few	TRBJ2-7	TRBD1	TGTGCCAGCAGTGGAGGACAGGGTAAATCCTACGAGCAGTACTTC	CASSGGQGKSYEQYF
TRBV5-1	-	TRBJ1-1	-	TGCGCCAGCAGCCCGGGTCATGGGGACATGAACACTGAAGCTTTCTTT	CASSPGHGDMNTEAFF
TRBV7-2	-	TRBJ2-7	-	TGTGCCAGCAGTACGGGACACCGGTACGAGCAGTACTTC	CASSTGHRYEQYF
TRBV6-5	-	TRBJ2-1	-	TGTGCCAGCAGTTACAAACGGGTGGCCTCCTACAATGAGCAGTTCTTC	CASSYKRVASYNEQFF
TRBV7-8	-	TRBJ1-2	-	TGTGCCAGCAGCCCCTGGCGGGATGGCTACACCTTC	CASSPWRDGYTF
TRBV19	-	TRBJ1-1	-	TGTGCCAGTAGCTACTGGACTGATAACACTGAAGCTTTCTTT	CASSYWTDNTEAFF
TRBV9	few	TRBJ1-6	TRBD1	TGTGCCAGCAGCGCCTTGACAGGGGCCTATAATTCACCCCTCCACTTT	CASSALTGAYNSPLHF
TRBV10-3	-	TRBJ2-6	-	TGTGCCATCCGAGGGAGTCCCGGGGCCAACGTCCTGACTTTC	CAIRGSPGANVLTF
TRBV7-2	-	TRBJ2-5	TRBD1	TGTGCCAGCAGCTTAGATAGCAGGGGGTTGGAGACCCAGTACTTC	CASSLDSRGLETQYF
TRBV7-3	once	TRBJ2-7	TRBD2	TGTGCCAGCAGCTCTGCGGGAGGGAACTACGAGCAGTACTTC	CASSSAGGNYEQYF
TRBV2	-	TRBJ2-5	-	TGTGCCAGCAGACGGGACATCGGGGAAGAGACCCAGTACTTC	CASRRDIGEETQYF
TRBV28	-	TRBJ1-2	TRBD1	TGTGCCAGCAGTCCCATCGACAGGGGATCAGGCTACACCTTC	CASSPIDRGSGYTF
TRBV19	-	TRBJ2-3	TRBD2	TGTGCCAGTAGAAGGATTGGGACTAGCAGCACAGATACGCAGTATTTT	CASRRIGTSSTDTQYF
TRBV10-1	once	TRBJ1-5	-	TGCGCCAGCAGCCCCCCTCGGGCCCAGCATTTT	CASSPPRAQHF
TRBV7-6	-	TRBJ2-1	TRBD2	TGTGCCAGTAAACCGGGACTAGCGGGGGGGAGCTCCTACAATGAGCAGTTCTTC	CASKPGLAGGSSYNEQFF
TRBV5-4	-	TRBJ2-5	-	TGTGCCAGCAGCTTACGGACAGTCAAAGAGACCCAGTACTTC	CASSLRTVKETQYF
TRBV4-2	-	TRBJ2-7	TRBD1	TGTGCCAGCAGCCAAGATTCAGGGACAGAGTCCTACGAGCAGTACTTC	CASSQDSGTESYEQYF
TRBV7-2	-	TRBJ2-1	-	TGTGCCAGCAGGAACGGGAGAGATTCCTACAATGAGCAGTTCTTC	CASRNGRDSYNEQFF
TRBV9	-	TRBJ2-1	TRBD2	TGTGCCAGCAGCTCGGGTAGCGGGAGCCTGAATGAGCAGTTCTTC	CASSSGSGSLNEQFF
TRBV6-5	-	TRBJ1-1	-	TGTGCCAGCAGTTACTCGGTAACAGCCCTCACTGAAGCTTTCTTT	CASSYSVTALTEAFF
TRBV7-6	-	TRBJ1-1	-	TGTGCCAGCAGGTCGGGACTCCCGAACACTGAAGCTTTCTTT	CASRSGLPNTEAFF
TRBV27	-	TRBJ1-2	-	TGTGCCAGCAGCCAGAAAGGCAGGGGTGTTTTCTATGGCTACACCTTC	CASSQKGRGVFYGYTF
TRBV21-1	-	TRBJ2-1	-	TGTGCCAGCATCTCGTCCGGGACTAGCGTAAACAATGAGCAGTTCTTC	CASISSGTSVNNEQFF
TRBV19	-	TRBJ2-1	TRBD2	TGTGCCAGTAGTATCTTTGGGACTAGCGGTTTCAATGAGCAGTTCTTC	CASSIFGTSGFNEQFF
TRBV7-9	-	TRBJ1-4	TRBD1	TGTGCCAGCAGCTTGGGCGACAGGGGAAGTGAAAAACTGTTTTTT	CASSLGDRGSEKLFF
TRBV9	-	TRBJ2-7	TRBD2	TGTGCCAGCAGCCCGGGGGGTCCCGGCTCCTACGAGCAGTACTTC	CASSPGGPGSYEQYF
TRBV5-6	-	TRBJ2-2	TRBD2	TGTGCCAGCAGCTTCTCAATGACTAGCGGGAACACCGGGGAGCTGTTTTTT	CASSFSMTSGNTGELFF
TRBV6-5	-	TRBJ1-2	TRBD1	TGTGCCAGCAGGGGACAGGGGTTGGGTGGCTACACCTTC	CASRGQGLGGYTF
TRBV5-6	-	TRBJ1-6	-	TGTGCCAGCAGCTTTGGTGGGGGCCCCCTCCACTTT	CASSFGGGPLHF
TRBV24-1	once	TRBJ1-6	-	TGTGCCACCAGTGACCGGTATAATTCACCCCTCCACTTT	CATSDRYNSPLHF
TRBV27	-	TRBJ2-3	-	TGTGCCAGCAGGGGTGCGGGGTTGGGAGATACGCAGTATTTT	CASRGAGLGDTQYF
TRBV3-1/TRBV3-2	-	TRBJ1-6	TRBD1	TGTGCCAGCAGCCAATTCGACAGGGACTATTCACCCCTCCACTTT	CASSQFDRDYSPLHF
TRBV15	-	TRBJ1-2	TRBD1	TGTGCCACCAGCAGTGCAAGGACAGGTGGCTCCTATGGCTACACCTTC	CATSSARTGGSYGYTF
TRBV20-1	-	TRBJ1-4	-	TGCAGTGCTAGTCGCGGGAGGTCTAATGAAAAACTGTTTTTT	CSASRGRSNEKLFF
TRBV11-2	-	TRBJ2-7	TRBD1	TGTGCCAGCAGAACCTCCGGGACAGGGCTGGGGGAGCAGTACTTC	CASRTSGTGLGEQYF
TRBV6-5	-	TRBJ2-7	-	TGTGCCAGCAGTCGAGGGGGGGACGAGCAGTACTTC	CASSRGGDEQYF
TRBV11-2	-	TRBJ1-2	-	TGTGCCAGCAGCATACGACAGTTAAACTATGGCTACACCTTC	CASSIRQLNYGYTF